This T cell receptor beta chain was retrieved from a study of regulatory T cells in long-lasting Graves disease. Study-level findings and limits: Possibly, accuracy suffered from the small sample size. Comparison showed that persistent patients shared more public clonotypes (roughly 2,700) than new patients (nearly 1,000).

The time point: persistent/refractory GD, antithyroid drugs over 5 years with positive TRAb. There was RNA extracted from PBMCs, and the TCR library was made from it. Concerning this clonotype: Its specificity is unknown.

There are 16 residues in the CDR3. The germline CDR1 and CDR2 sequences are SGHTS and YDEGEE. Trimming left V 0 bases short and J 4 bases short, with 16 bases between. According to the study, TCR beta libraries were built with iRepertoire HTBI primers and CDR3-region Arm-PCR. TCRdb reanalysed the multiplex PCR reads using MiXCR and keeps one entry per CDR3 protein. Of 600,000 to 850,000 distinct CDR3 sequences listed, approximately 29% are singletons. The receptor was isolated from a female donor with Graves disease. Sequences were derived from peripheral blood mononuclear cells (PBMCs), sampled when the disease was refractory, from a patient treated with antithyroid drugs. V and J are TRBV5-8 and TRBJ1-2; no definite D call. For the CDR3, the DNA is TGTGCCAGCAGCTTGGGGGGAAGTCCTTCGGGCTATGGCTACACCTTC. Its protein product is CASSLGGSPSGYGYTF.